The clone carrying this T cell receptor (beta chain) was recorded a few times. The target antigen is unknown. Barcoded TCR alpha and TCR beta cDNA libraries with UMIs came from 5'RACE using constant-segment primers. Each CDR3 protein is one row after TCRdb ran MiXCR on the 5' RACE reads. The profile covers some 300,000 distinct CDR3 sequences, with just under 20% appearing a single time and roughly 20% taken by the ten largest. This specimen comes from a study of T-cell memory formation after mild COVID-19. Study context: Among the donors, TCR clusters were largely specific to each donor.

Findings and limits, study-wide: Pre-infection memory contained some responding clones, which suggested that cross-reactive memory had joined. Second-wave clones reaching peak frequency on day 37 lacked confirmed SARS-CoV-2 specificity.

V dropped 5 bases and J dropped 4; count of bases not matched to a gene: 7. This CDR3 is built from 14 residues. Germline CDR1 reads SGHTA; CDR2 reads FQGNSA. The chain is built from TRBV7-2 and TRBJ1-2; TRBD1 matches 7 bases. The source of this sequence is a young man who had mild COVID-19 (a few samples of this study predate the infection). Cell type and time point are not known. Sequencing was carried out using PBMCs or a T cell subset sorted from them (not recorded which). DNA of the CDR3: TGTGCCAGCAGCCCGACAGGGCCCATCTATGGCTACACCTTC. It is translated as CASSPTGPIYGYTF.